This paragraph reports one T cell receptor beta chain. What it recognizes is unknown. Germline values: CDR1 SGHTA, CDR2 FQGTGA. V dropped 5 bases and J dropped 3 bases, with 20 bases sitting between them. This CDR3 has 18 residues. Both 60 Vbeta primers and 13 Jbeta primers went into the PCR. Profiled with immunoSEQ multiplex PCR; TCRdb holds only in-frame clones, not every one. Here the sample spans around 120,000 clones, approximately 80% being singletons. The data were taken from a study of cytomegalovirus exposure and HLA in healthy donors. Study results and limitations: Excluded were some V segments that proved indistinguishable, including TRBV6-2 and TRBV6-3. Later analysis identified 16,951 TCR beta sequences associated with HLA alleles, using a false discovery rate threshold of 0.05. TCR sequences were mostly rare, though some public TCRs occurred in many donors.

Healthy bone marrow donors supplied every sample. Source material: PBMCs. V and J are TRBV7-3 and TRBJ2-6, with TRBD2 as a possible D gene (5 bases). The TCR sequence derives from a man over 45 in good health and CMV-seropositive. In nucleotides, the CDR3 is TGTGCCAGCAGCCCGCAACTGGCTGCTGCGGGTGGGGCCAACGTCCTGACTTTC. It is translated as CASSPQLAAAGGANVLTF.